This T cell receptor beta chain was recorded in a study of blood T cell repertoires in COVID-19. Study summary: Material from acute and convalescent COVID-19 was sourced from the United States, Italy and Spain. The analysed material was cDNA or gDNA that came from T cells, B-cell-depleted T cells, or PBMCs.

Original handling: Scientists estimated how many nucleated cells there were by amplifying reference gene primers. Some clones are missing from TCRdb's copy, which holds only in-frame ones; the method was immunoSEQ multiplex PCR. Clonal size and the V and J genes are those of that table, whereas D and trimming came from the DNA. The sample includes approximately 210,000 clones, almost 90% of them seen just once. All enrollees were about 18 to 89 years old and from fewer than 30 US areas. Source material: PBMCs or T cells enriched from blood (not recorded which). The sequence was obtained from a woman between 45 and 65 years old with acute COVID-19.

Here the CDR3 DNA reads TGTGCCAGCAGTGTCAGGGAAATTTACGAGCAGTACTTC. Translation gives CASSVREIYEQYF. J is TRBJ2-7 and V is TRBV2; D perhaps matches TRBD1 (5 bases). The CDR3 is made up of 13 amino acids. The germline gives CDR1 SNHLY, CDR2 FYNNEI. Trimming removed 4 bases at V and 4 bases at J, with 11 bases between.